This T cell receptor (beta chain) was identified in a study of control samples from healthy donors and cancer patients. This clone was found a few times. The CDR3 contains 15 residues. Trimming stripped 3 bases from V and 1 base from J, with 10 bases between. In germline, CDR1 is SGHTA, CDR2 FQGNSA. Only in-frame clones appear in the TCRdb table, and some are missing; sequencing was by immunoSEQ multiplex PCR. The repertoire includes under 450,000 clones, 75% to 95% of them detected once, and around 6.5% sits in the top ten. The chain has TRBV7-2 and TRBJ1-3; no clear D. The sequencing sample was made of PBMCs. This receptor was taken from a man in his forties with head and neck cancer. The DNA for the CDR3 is TGTGCCAGCAGCTTTTTGATTCGATCTGGAAACACCATATATTTT. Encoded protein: CASSFLIRSGNTIYF.